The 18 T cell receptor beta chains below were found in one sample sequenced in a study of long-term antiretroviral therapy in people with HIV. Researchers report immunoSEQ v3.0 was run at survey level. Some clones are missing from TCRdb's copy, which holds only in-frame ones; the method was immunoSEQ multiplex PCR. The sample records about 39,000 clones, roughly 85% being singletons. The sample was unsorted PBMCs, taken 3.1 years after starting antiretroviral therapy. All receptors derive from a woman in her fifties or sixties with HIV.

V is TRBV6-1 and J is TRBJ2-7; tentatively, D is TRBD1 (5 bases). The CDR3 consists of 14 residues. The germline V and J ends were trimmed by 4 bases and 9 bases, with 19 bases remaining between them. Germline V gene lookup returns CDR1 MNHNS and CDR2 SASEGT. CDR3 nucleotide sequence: TGTGCCAGCAGTGGGGGTCAGGGAAGGGATTCGCAGTACTTC. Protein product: CASSGGQGRDSQYF.

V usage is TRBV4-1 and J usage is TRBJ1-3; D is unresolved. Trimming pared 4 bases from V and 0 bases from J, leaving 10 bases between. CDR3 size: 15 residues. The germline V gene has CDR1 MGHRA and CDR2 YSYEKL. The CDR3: CASSPHPSSGNTIYF. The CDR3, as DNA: TGCGCCAGCAGCCCCCACCCCAGCTCTGGAAACACCATATATTTT.

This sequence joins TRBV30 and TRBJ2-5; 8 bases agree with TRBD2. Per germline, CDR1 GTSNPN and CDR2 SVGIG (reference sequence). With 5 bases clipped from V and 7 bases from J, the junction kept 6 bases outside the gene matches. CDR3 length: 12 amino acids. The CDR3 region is CAWSGLEGTQYF. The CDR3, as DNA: TGTGCCTGGTCGGGACTAGAGGGGACCCAGTACTTC.

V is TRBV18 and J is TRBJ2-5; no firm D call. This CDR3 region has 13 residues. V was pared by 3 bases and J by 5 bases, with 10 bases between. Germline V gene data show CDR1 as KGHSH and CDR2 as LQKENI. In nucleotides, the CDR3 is TGTGCCAGCTCACCTTCCGCCATTGAGACCCAGTACTTC. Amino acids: CASSPSAIETQYF.

The CDR3 DNA follows: TGTGCCAGCAGTTACTCGGGACAGGGAGGTTACGAGCAGTACTTC. Translation gives CASSYSGQGGYEQYF. This chain connects TRBV6-5 to TRBJ2-7; 9 bases map to TRBD1. Per germline, CDR1 MNHEY and CDR2 SVGAGI. V dropped 0 bases and J dropped 4; count of bases not matched to a gene: 4. The CDR3 contains 15 residues.

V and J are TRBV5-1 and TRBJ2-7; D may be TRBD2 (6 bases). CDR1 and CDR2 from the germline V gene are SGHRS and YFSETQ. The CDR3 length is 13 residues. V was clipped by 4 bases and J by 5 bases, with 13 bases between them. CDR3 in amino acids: CASSTGPGDEQYF. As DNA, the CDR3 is TGCGCCAGCAGCACGGGACCGGGGGACGAGCAGTACTTC. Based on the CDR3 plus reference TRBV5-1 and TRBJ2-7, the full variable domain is KAGVTQTPRYLIKTRGQQVTLSCSPISGHRSVSWYQQTPGQGLQFLFEYFSETQRNKGNFPGRFSGRQFSNSRSEMNVSTLELGDSALYLCASSTGPGDEQYFGPGTRLTVT.

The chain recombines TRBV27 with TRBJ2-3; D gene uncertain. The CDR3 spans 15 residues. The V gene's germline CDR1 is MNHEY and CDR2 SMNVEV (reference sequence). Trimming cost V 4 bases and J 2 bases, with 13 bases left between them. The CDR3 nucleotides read TGTGCCAGCAGTTCACGCCCGGCCCCCACAGATACGCAGTATTTT. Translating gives CASSSRPAPTDTQYF.

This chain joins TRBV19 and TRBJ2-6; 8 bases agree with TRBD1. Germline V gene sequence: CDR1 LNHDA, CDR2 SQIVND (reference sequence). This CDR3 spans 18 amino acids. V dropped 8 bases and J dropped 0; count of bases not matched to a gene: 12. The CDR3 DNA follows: TGTGCCAGTTGCGAACCCCGGGACAGGTTCTCTGGGGCCAACGTCCTGACTTTC. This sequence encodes CASCEPRDRFSGANVLTF.

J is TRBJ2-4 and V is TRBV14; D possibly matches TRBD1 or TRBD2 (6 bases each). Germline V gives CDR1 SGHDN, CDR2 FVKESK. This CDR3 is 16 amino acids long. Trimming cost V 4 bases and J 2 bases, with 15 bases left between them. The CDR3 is CASSLPRGGPKNIQYF. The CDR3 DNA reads TGTGCCAGCAGCCTGCCACGAGGGGGGCCCAAAAACATTCAGTACTTC.

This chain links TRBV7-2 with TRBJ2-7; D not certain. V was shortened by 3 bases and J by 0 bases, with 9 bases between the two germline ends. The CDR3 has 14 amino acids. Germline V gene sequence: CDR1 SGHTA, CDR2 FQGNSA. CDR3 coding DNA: TGTGCCAGCAGCTTGGCAGACCACTCCTACGAGCAGTACTTC. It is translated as CASSLADHSYEQYF. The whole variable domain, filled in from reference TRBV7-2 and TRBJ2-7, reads GAGVSQSPSNKVTEKGKDVELRCDPISGHTALYWYRQSLGQGLEFLIYFQGNSAPDKSGLPSDRFSAERTGGSVSTLTIQRTQQEDSAVYLCASSLADHSYEQYFGPGTRLTVT.

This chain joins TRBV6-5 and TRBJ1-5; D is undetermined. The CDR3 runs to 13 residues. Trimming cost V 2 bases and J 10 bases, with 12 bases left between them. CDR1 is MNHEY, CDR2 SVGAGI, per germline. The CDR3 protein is CASSYGPLSPQHF. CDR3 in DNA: TGTGCCAGCAGTTACGGGCCGCTCTCCCCCCAGCATTTT.

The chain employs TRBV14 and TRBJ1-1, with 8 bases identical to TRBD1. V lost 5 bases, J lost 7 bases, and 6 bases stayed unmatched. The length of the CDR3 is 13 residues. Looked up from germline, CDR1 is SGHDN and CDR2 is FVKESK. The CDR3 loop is CASSFQGAGEAFF. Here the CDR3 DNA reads TGTGCCAGCAGCTTCCAGGGGGCTGGTGAAGCTTTCTTT.

CDR3 in DNA: TGTGCCAGCTCACCGGTCGCGGTTAATTCACCCCTCCACTTT. Residues: CASSPVAVNSPLHF. The chain joins TRBV18 to TRBJ1-6; D is ambiguous. V was cut by 3 bases and J by 6 bases, with 9 bases left in between. The CDR3 length is 14 residues. The germline V gene has CDR1 KGHSH and CDR2 LQKENI. Drawing the rest from reference TRBV18 and TRBJ1-6, the complete variable domain is NAGVMQNPRHLVRRRGQEARLRCSPMKGHSHVYWYRQLPEEGLKFMVYLQKENIIDESGMPKERFSAEFPKEGPSILRIQQVVRGDSAAYFCASSPVAVNSPLHFGNGTRLTVT.

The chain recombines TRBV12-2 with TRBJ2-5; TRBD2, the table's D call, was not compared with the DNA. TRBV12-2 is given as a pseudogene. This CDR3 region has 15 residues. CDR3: CASRLVECLWETQYF. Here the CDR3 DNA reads TGTGCAAGTCGCTTAGTCGAGTGTCTGTGGGAGACCCAGTACTTC.

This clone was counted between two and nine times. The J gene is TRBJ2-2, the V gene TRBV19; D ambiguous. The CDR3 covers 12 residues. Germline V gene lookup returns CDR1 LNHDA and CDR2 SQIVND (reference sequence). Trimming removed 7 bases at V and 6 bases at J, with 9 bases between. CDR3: CASTDLSGELFF. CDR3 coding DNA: TGTGCCAGTACAGATTTATCCGGGGAGCTGTTTTTT.

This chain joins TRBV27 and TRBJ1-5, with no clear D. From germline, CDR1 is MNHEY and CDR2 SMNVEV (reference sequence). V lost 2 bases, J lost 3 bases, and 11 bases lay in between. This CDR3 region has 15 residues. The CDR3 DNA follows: TGTGCCAGCAGTTTACTCTGGGTAAACAATCAGCCCCAGCATTTT. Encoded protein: CASSLLWVNNQPQHF.

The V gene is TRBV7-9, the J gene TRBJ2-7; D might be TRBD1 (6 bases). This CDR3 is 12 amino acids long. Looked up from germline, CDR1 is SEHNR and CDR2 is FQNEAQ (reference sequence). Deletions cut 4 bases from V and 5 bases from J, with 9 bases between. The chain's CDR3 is CASSSHRDEQYF. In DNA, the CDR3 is TGTGCCAGCAGCTCGCACAGGGACGAGCAGTACTTC.

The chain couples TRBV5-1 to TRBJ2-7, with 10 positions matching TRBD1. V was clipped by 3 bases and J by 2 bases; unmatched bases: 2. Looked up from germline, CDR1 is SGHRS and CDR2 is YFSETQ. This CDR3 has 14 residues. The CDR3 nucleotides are TGCGCCAGCAGCTCCGGACAGGGGGCCTACGAGCAGTACTTC. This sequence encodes CASSSGQGAYEQYF. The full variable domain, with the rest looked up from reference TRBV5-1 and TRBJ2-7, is KAGVTQTPRYLIKTRGQQVTLSCSPISGHRSVSWYQQTPGQGLQFLFEYFSETQRNKGNFPGRFSGRQFSNSRSEMNVSTLELGDSALYLCASSSGQGAYEQYFGPGTRLTVT.